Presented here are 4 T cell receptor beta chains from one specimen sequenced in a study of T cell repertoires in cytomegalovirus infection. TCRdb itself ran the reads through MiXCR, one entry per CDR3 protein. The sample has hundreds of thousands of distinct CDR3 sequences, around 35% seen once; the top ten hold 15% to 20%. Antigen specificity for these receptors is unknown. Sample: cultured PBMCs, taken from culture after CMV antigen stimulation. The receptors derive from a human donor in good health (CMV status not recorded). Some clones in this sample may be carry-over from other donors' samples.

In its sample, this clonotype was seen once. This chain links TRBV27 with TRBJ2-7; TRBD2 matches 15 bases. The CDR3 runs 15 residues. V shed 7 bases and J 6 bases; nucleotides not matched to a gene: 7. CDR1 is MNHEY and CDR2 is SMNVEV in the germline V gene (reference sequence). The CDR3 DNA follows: TGTGCCAGCACCCCCGGGACTAGCGGGAGGAGCGAGCAGTACTTC. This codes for CASTPGTSGRSEQYF.

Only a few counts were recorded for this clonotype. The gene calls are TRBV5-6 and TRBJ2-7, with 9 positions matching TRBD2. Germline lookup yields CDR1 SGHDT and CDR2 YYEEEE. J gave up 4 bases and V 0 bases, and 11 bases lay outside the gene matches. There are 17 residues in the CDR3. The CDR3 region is CASSLDPSGIFGYEQYF. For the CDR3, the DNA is TGTGCCAGCAGCTTGGATCCTAGCGGGATCTTCGGGTACGAGCAGTACTTC.

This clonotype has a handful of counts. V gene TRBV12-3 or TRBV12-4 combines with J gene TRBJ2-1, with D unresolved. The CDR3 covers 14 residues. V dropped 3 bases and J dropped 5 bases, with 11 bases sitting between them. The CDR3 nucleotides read TGTGCCAGCAGTTTCCAGCCCCCTAACAATGAGCAGTTCTTC. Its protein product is CASSFQPPNNEQFF.

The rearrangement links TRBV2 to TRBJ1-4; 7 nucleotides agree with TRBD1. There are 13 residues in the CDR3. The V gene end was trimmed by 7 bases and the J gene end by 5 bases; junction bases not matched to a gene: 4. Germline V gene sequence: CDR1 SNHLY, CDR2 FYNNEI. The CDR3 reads CASKGQWNEKLFF. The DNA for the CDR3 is TGTGCCAGCAAGGGACAGTGGAATGAAAAACTGTTTTTT.